This record concerns one T cell receptor (beta chain) sequence. Its antigen remains unidentified. No qualities accompany the bases; no much larger clone lies one base away. This entry is derived from a study of CD8 T cells in Susac syndrome (dated by TCRdb to the late 2010s). For context, the study as a whole: Among the Susac syndrome patients who were sequenced, clinically active disease was present in roughly six and clinical remission was observed in roughly eight. At blood withdrawal, Susac syndrome patients were therapy-naive, treated with corticosteroids (with IVIg additionally given to some), or treated with IVIg alone. Repertoire sequencing was used to test whether CD8+ T cell activation and differentiation in Susac syndrome was antigen driven. The clonality of the CD8+ T cell repertoire was compared across approximately eleven healthy donors, about 14 Susac syndrome patients and roughly 15 multiple sclerosis patients.

Peripheral blood CD8+ and CD4+ T cells from healthy donors, Susac syndrome patients and multiple sclerosis patients were profiled by high-throughput TCR beta sequencing. The Susac syndrome patients fulfilled recently defined diagnostic criteria for definite or probable disease. Bulk CD8+ and CD4+ T cells were purified by magnetic negative isolation, while CD8+ TEMRA cells were enriched using FACS. Blood was drawn into EDTA tubes, processed within 24 hours, and PBMCs were isolated by density gradient centrifugation. PBMCs intended for TCR sequencing were cryopreserved in liquid nitrogen and thawed later in a water bath at 37 degrees C. The sorted or isolated CD4+, CD8+ and CD8+ TEMRA cells reached a purity of at least 90%. RNA was extracted with the RNeasy kit and roughly 0.5 to 1 ug was reverse transcribed using random hexamers. The immunoSEQ multiplex PCR assay, which covers 54 Vbeta and 13 Jbeta segments, was used to amplify TCR beta CDR3 regions. PCR amplification bias was corrected by using a synthetic template baseline for primer optimization and computational correction. As for how the authors treated the data: Reads were annotated to V, D and J genes according to IMGT and were analyzed with immunoSEQ Analyzer, with only productive sequences retained. Clonality was computed as one minus Shannon entropy normalized by log2 of the number of productive unique sequences. For each patient and control, public and private clones were evaluated within the 100 most prevalent clones. Clones were defined as Susac-specific when absent from the healthy and MS cohorts, from approximately 1,100 published viral clones and from other ImmuneACCESS disease sequences. The raw public data were reprocessed by TCRdb itself: fastp quality trimming at Q25, MiXCR clonotype calling, in-frame beta chains only. Each record represents a unique CDR3 protein, reported with the most common genes and DNA among its rows. The V and J calls, along with clone size, are taken from TCRdb and not from the paper's own processing. Within this sample are tens of thousands of distinct CDR3 sequences, with roughly 94% of them counted one time only. The ten top clones hold about 0.45% of the sample.

The paper as a whole reports these results and caveats: In the total CD8+ and CD8+ TEMRA repertoires, over 15 and five Susac-specific public clones, respectively, were identified. The TCR sequencing and HLA analysis was acknowledged to have included a relatively small number of individuals. Clonal expansion was seen in Susac syndrome CD8+ repertoires, peaking in CD8+ TEMRA cells and being greater in clinically active patients than in remitting ones.

The clonotype comes from a human donor with Susac syndrome. Sequencing used CD8+ T cells from PBMCs.

Read as DNA, the sequence is TGTGCCAGCAGTTACTCGGCCCAAGACGGGACAGGGGGCTATGGCTACACCTTC. Its protein product is CASSYSAQDGTGGYGYTF. The V and J segments used are TRBV6-2 or TRBV6-3 and TRBJ1-2, and 11 junction bases match TRBD1. According to the germline V gene, CDR1 reads MNHEY and CDR2 reads SVGEGT. V is pruned by 0 bases and J by 4 bases, leaving 10 bases of the junction without a gene match. From its cysteine to its phenylalanine, the CDR3 spans 18 amino acids. Solely the CDR3 DNA is kept, with 54 bases framed from the first base.